The clone carrying this T cell receptor beta chain came up many times. The CDR3 consists of 14 residues. V lost 3 bases and J 3 bases, leaving 11 bases between the germline ends. Germline CDR1 is DFQATT and CDR2 is SNEGSKA (reference sequence). Arm-PCR of CDR3 regions and iRepertoire HTBI primers were the basis on which TCR beta libraries were built. TCRdb analysed the multiplex PCR reads with MiXCR anew, one entry per CDR3 protein. The sample carries 400,000 to 550,000 distinct CDR3 sequences, more than 13% recorded once. This record comes from a study of regulatory T cells in long-lasting Graves disease. The time point denotes: newly diagnosed GD, antithyroid drugs for less than 3 months. With RNA extracted from PBMCs as input, the TCR library was made. Patients with Graves' disease were diagnosed by American Thyroid Association guidelines. The data were also submitted as part of a second study, on T cells in Graves' hyperthyroidism and ophthalmopathy. That source adds: It was uncontrolled infection, other autoimmune disease, pregnancy or lactation that excluded patients. Thyroid ultrasound, orbital computed tomography, clinical symptoms, and serum thyroxine and TRAb underpinned diagnoses.

The V call is TRBV20-1, the J call TRBJ2-2; D unresolved. The sequences come from peripheral blood mononuclear cells (PBMCs), collected at new diagnosis, from a patient treated with antithyroid drugs. The sequence was collected from a woman in her twenties or thirties with Graves disease. CDR3 nucleotides: TGCAGTGCTAGTCGGGCAGGAGACACCGGGGAGCTGTTTTTT. Translated, it gives CSASRAGDTGELFF.